A single sample gave rise to the 25 T cell receptor beta chains below, sequenced in a study of monozygotic twins with inflammatory bowel disease. TCRdb reprocessed the 5' RACE reads and reports one entry per CDR3 protein, with no DNA. This table holds a few hundred thousand distinct CDR3 sequences. What was sequenced was blood. The receptors were gathered from a human donor with ulcerative colitis or Crohn's disease, or a healthy co-twin of an affected twin (not recorded which).

The chain couples TRBV20-1 to TRBJ1-2; TCRdb calls TRBD1, which cannot be checked without DNA. CDR3 length equals 14 residues. CDR1 is DFQATT and CDR2 is SNEGSKA in the germline V gene (reference sequence). This chain's CDR3 is CSARDWGAGGGYTF.

This rearrangement joins TRBV18 to TRBJ1-3. CDR1 KGHSH and CDR2 LQKENI come from the germline V gene. The CDR3 is 15 residues long. CDR3 protein: CASSPVARPGNTIYF.

This chain joins TRBV2 and TRBJ2-7; without DNA, the TCRdb call of TRBD1 cannot be checked. The CDR3 is 14 residues long. Germline V gives CDR1 SNHLY, CDR2 FYNNEI. CDR3: CASSVKGPLYEQYF.

The chain employs TRBV7-2 and TRBJ2-7; lacking DNA, the TRBD2 call made by TCRdb goes unchecked. Germline CDR1 and CDR2: SGHTA and FQGNSA. This CDR3 spans 15 amino acids. This CDR3 is CASSLGLVGLYEQYF.

The rearrangement joins TRBV5-1 to TRBJ2-1; TCRdb's D gene call, TRBD1, goes unchecked for lack of DNA. CDR3 length equals 15 residues. The germline CDR1 and CDR2 sequences are SGHRS and YFSETQ. The CDR3 loop is CASSQTGTGYNEQFF.

CDR3 in amino acids: CASSRVREETQYF. This chain uses TRBV2 with TRBJ2-5; TCRdb indicates TRBD2, and absent DNA this call remains unverified. The CDR3 consists of 13 residues. CDR1 and CDR2 (germline): SNHLY, FYNNEI.

The gene calls are TRBV20-1 and TRBJ2-5; with no DNA, the TCRdb D assignment of TRBD1 cannot be verified. The CDR3 extends over 14 amino acids. Germline CDR1 DFQATT, CDR2 SNEGSKA (reference sequence). CDR3 amino acids: CSAMGQLKGGTQYF.

The chain employs TRBV6-1 and TRBJ2-7; TCRdb outputs TRBD1, but without DNA this stays unchecked. Germline CDR1 is MNHNS and CDR2 is SASEGT. The CDR3 is 14 residues long. CDR3 amino acids: CASGAEPSSYEQYF.

This chain joins TRBV7-9 and TRBJ2-1; without DNA, the TCRdb call of TRBD1 cannot be checked. The germline gives CDR1 SEHNR, CDR2 FQNEAQ (reference sequence). This CDR3 is built from 12 residues. CDR3 sequence: CASSQGANEQFF.

CDR3 in amino acids: CASRLTGGYGYTF. This chain connects TRBV12-3 or TRBV12-4 to TRBJ1-2; TCRdb outputs TRBD1, but without DNA this stays unchecked. The CDR3 is 13 residues long.

The chain couples TRBV20-1 to TRBJ1-5. The CDR3 totals 17 residues. Germline assignment: CDR1 DFQATT and CDR2 SNEGSKA (reference sequence). The CDR3 is CSASPRRNGGVNQPQHF.

The J gene is TRBJ2-7, the V gene TRBV6-1; TCRdb returns TRBD1, unconfirmable since there is no DNA. Germline assignment: CDR1 MNHNS and CDR2 SASEGT. CDR3 length equals 14 residues. The CDR3 spells CATRGGVTSYEQYF.

This chain links TRBV10-3 with TRBJ2-1; TCRdb's D gene call, TRBD2, goes unchecked for lack of DNA. The germline V gene has CDR1 ENHRY and CDR2 SYGVKD. The CDR3 covers 16 residues. The CDR3 protein is CAISEGLAGPYNEQFF.

The chain employs TRBV5-1 and TRBJ2-4; TCRdb's D call of TRBD1 is untestable without DNA. CDR3 length: 14 amino acids. From germline, CDR1 is SGHRS and CDR2 YFSETQ. This CDR3 is CASSLEPGQGMGYF.

The genes are TRBV6-1 and TRBJ2-6; TCRdb picks TRBD1, but there is no DNA to check that call. CDR3 length equals 15 residues. Germline CDR1 is MNHNS and CDR2 is SASEGT. CDR3 residues: CASSESGSGANVLTF.

The chain employs TRBV3-1 and TRBJ1-1; TCRdb's D call, TRBD1, is unchecked because there is no DNA. The CDR3 length is 15 residues. Germline CDR1 is LGHDT and CDR2 is YNNKEL (reference sequence). CDR3 amino acids: CASSQDPRGNTEAFF.

CDR3 region: CASSLGTSPSTDTQYF. The J gene is TRBJ2-3, the V gene TRBV5-1; lacking DNA, the TRBD2 call made by TCRdb goes unchecked. CDR1 and CDR2 from the germline V gene are SGHRS and YFSETQ. The CDR3 runs 16 residues.

This chain joins TRBV5-1 and TRBJ2-3; the D gene TCRdb calls, TRBD1, cannot be checked with no DNA. The CDR3 length is 15 residues. Germline CDR1 and CDR2: SGHRS and YFSETQ. The chain's CDR3 is CASSLDAGAADTQYF.

The genes are TRBV7-9 and TRBJ2-3; TCRdb gives TRBD1 as the D gene, but with no DNA this cannot be confirmed. In germline, CDR1 is SEHNR, CDR2 FQNEAQ (reference sequence). There are 16 residues in the CDR3. CDR3 loop: CASSLVGHPGGDTQYF.

The J gene is TRBJ2-3, the V gene TRBV11-2; the D call of TRBD2 rests on TCRdb alone, since no DNA is present to check it. Germline loops: CDR1 SGHAT, CDR2 FQNNGV. The length of the CDR3 is 15 residues. CDR3 amino acids: CASSLEGPGPDTQYF.

The rearrangement uses TRBV7-2 and TRBJ2-7; lacking DNA, the TRBD2 call made by TCRdb goes unchecked. The CDR3 sequence is 13 residues long. CDR1 SGHTA and CDR2 FQGNSA come from the germline V gene. The CDR3 loop is CASSPDRRGEQYF. Variable domain in full (rest from reference TRBV7-2 and TRBJ2-7): GAGVSQSPSNKVTEKGKDVELRCDPISGHTALYWYRQSLGQGLEFLIYFQGNSAPDKSGLPSDRFSAERTGGSVSTLTIQRTQQEDSAVYLCASSPDRRGEQYFGPGTRLTVT.

The J gene is TRBJ1-5, the V gene TRBV10-3; no DNA is available, so the TRBD1 call from TCRdb remains unchecked. Germline V gives CDR1 ENHRY, CDR2 SYGVKD. The CDR3 runs 15 residues. The CDR3 sequence: CAIATNGGFNQPQHF.

The chain carries TRBV7-8 and TRBJ2-3; no DNA is available, so the TRBD2 call from TCRdb remains unchecked. The CDR3 length is 19 residues. The germline V gene encodes CDR1 SGHVS and CDR2 FQNEAQ. This chain's CDR3 is CASSDRLAGDQKPPDTQYF. Full variable domain (remainder filled in from reference TRBV7-8 and TRBJ2-3): GAGVSQSPRYKVAKRGQDVALRCDPISGHVSLFWYQQALGQGPEFLTYFQNEAQLDKSGLPSDRFFAERPEGSVSTLKIQRTQQEDSAVYLCASSDRLAGDQKPPDTQYFGPGTRLTVL.

This chain uses TRBV12-3 or TRBV12-4 with TRBJ1-1. This CDR3 contains 15 residues. CDR3 in amino acids: CASSFSFRGGTEAFF.

The CDR3 spells CASRSGSGNTIYF. J is TRBJ1-3 and V is TRBV12-3 or TRBV12-4. The CDR3 runs to 13 residues.